These 11 T cell receptor beta chains were sequenced from one sample in a study of T-cell memory formation after mild COVID-19. Via MiXCR, TCRdb re-called the 5' RACE reads, giving one row per CDR3 protein. The sample has about 430,000 distinct CDR3 sequences, 18% seen once. Sample: PBMCs or a T cell subset sorted from them (not recorded which). These receptor sequences come from a man between 18 and 35 years old who had mild COVID-19 (a few samples of this study predate the infection). Cell type and time point are not known.

The chain combines TRBV27 with TRBJ2-2; D could derive from TRBD1 or TRBD2 (5 bases each). Germline CDR1 is MNHEY and CDR2 is SMNVEV (reference sequence). The CDR3 runs 16 residues. Trimming took off 3 bases at V and 4 bases at J, with 15 bases between the two ends. The CDR3 loop reads CASSFVFVRGTGELFF. The CDR3 nucleotides read TGTGCCAGCAGTTTCGTTTTTGTGAGGGGCACCGGGGAGCTGTTTTTT.

This clonotype was seen a handful of times. The rearrangement uses TRBV12-3 or TRBV12-4 and TRBJ2-7; TRBD2 matches 12 bases. V shed 8 bases, J shed 9 bases, and the junction held 20 bases outside the gene matches. The CDR3 consists of 17 residues. The CDR3 region has the DNA TGTGCCAGCCCCCCGGGACTAGCGGGCCCTTTCCTACGAGGGCAGTACTTC. This sequence encodes CASPPGLAGPFLRGQYF.

The chain recombines TRBV24-1 with TRBJ1-4, with unresolved D. The CDR3 has 18 amino acids. Deletions cut 4 bases from V and 5 bases from J, with 22 bases between. Germline assignment: CDR1 KGHDR and CDR2 SFDVKD. The CDR3 sequence is CATSDPSLSTRPNEKLFF. The CDR3 bases are TGTGCCACCAGTGACCCATCTCTCTCGACGAGGCCCAATGAAAAACTGTTTTTT.

This clonotype was counted at least ten times. The chain carries TRBV5-4 and TRBJ2-3; a possible D gene is TRBD2 (7 bases). Germline V gene data show CDR1 as SGHNT and CDR2 as YYREEE (reference sequence). The CDR3 sequence is 14 residues long. The V gene lost 7 bases and the J gene lost 5 bases, with 17 bases spanning the gap. In nucleotides, the CDR3 is TGTGCCAGCCCTTCCCGGGGGGCTGAAGATACGCAGTATTTT. Amino acids: CASPSRGAEDTQYF.

In this sample, this clonotype turned up a few times. V and J are TRBV7-3 and TRBJ2-7; D is undetermined. V lost 2 bases to trimming and J lost 4 bases, with 9 bases between them. The germline CDR1 and CDR2 sequences are SGHTA and FQGTGA. The CDR3 is made up of 13 amino acids. This CDR3 is CASSLYVGYEQYF. CDR3 DNA sequence: TGTGCCAGCAGCTTATATGTAGGATACGAGCAGTACTTC.

This clonotype was observed a handful of times. This chain connects TRBV5-5 to TRBJ2-1, with TRBD1 matching over 7 bases. The CDR3 is made up of 17 amino acids. V trimming: 2 bases; J trimming: 8 bases; junction bases outside the gene matches: 16. Germline V gene lookup returns CDR1 SGHKS and CDR2 YYEKEE (reference sequence). This chain's CDR3 is CASSFGVWTGARDEQFF. The CDR3 coding sequence is TGTGCCAGCAGCTTTGGAGTGTGGACAGGAGCGAGGGATGAGCAGTTCTTC. Together with reference TRBV5-5 and TRBJ2-1, the CDR3 gives the full variable domain: DAGVTQSPTHLIKTRGQQVTLRCSPISGHKSVSWYQQVLGQGPQFIFQYYEKEERGRGNFPDRFSARQFPNYSSELNVNALLLGDSALYLCASSFGVWTGARDEQFFGPGTRLTVL.

The count of this clonotype is one. The rearrangement links TRBV6-2 or TRBV6-3 to TRBJ2-3, with 9 bases fitting TRBD2. The CDR3 has 16 residues. V lost 0 bases and J lost 6; bases outside the gene matches: 7. The germline V gene encodes CDR1 MNHEY and CDR2 SVGEGT. For the CDR3, the DNA is TGTGCCAGCAGTTACTCGGCTAGCGGGACGGAGGATACGCAGTATTTT. It translates to CASSYSASGTEDTQYF.

The chain is built from TRBV20-1 and TRBJ2-2; 9 nucleotides align to TRBD2. V was pared by 1 base and J by 13 bases, with 10 bases of the junction left unmatched. CDR1 is DFQATT and CDR2 is SNEGSKA in the germline V gene (reference sequence). This CDR3 has 14 residues. Here the CDR3 DNA reads TGCAGTGCTAGAGTCCCTAGCGGGGCCCAGCCGCTGTTTTTT. Translation gives CSARVPSGAQPLFF.

The rearrangement joins TRBV7-9 to TRBJ2-2; D assignment may be TRBD1 or TRBD2 (5 bases each). CDR1 SEHNR and CDR2 FQNEAQ come from the germline V gene (reference sequence). This CDR3 has 16 amino acids. V dropped 3 bases and J dropped 1 base, with 12 bases sitting between them. CDR3 amino acids: CASSFGPGRNTGELFF. CDR3 in DNA: TGTGCCAGCAGCTTTGGACCGGGACGGAACACCGGGGAGCTGTTTTTT.

This clonotype was detected ten times or more. The rearrangement joins TRBV6-5 to TRBJ2-1; 8 nucleotides line up with TRBD1. CDR1 is MNHEY, CDR2 SVGAGI, per germline. The CDR3 contains 15 residues. V trimming: 6 bases; J trimming: 6 bases; junction bases outside the gene matches: 10. DNA of the CDR3: TGTGCCAGCAGCTCCCAGGGGGCGCTTGGCAATGAGCAGTTCTTC. It specifies CASSSQGALGNEQFF.

The CDR3 nucleotides read TGCAGTGCTAGTGTAAGTCTAGTCAGCGATGAGCAGTTCTTC. Protein: CSASVSLVSDEQFF. The chain links TRBV20-1 to TRBJ2-1; D is unresolved. Looked up from germline, CDR1 is DFQATT and CDR2 is SNEGSKA (reference sequence). The CDR3 consists of 14 residues. Trimming cost V 3 bases and J 8 bases, with 17 bases left between them.